This T cell receptor beta chain is from a study of blood T cells in healthy people across ages. General observations from the study: Diversity of TCR beta correlated strongly with naive T cell percentage. Long-lived donors had more naive CD4+ cells and higher diversity than aged donors.

The CDR3 is made up of 14 amino acids. The germline V gene has CDR1 MNHEY and CDR2 SMNVEV (reference sequence). The ends were cut back, 5 bases at V and 7 bases at J, with 17 bases in the middle. In this sample, this clonotype turned up a few times. Its antigen is as yet unknown. It was with a sample-barcoded 5' primer and a J-beta primer mix that a second PCR of roughly 7 to 12 cycles was run. TCRdb recomputed calls from the 5' RACE reads with MiXCR, one row per CDR3 protein. The sample has 600,000 or so distinct CDR3 sequences; about 30% are singletons. The genes are TRBV27 and TRBJ1-2; TRBD1 is a possible D gene (6 bases). This clonotype was sampled from a woman over 75 in good health. Sample: blood. In DNA form, the CDR3 reads TGTGCCAGCAGTCCAAATACAGGGAGCGCTGGCTACACCTTC. Protein product: CASSPNTGSAGYTF.